This TCR beta chain was retrieved from a study of somatic mutations in cytotoxic T cells in rheumatoid arthritis. Background on the study: Among the T-cell populations stained with V beta antibodies, some were separated by flow sorting at nearly 100% purity, including V beta1+ cells whose TCRB was sequenced. Study-wide points: Patients with rheumatoid arthritis did not differ significantly from age-matched healthy controls in CD8+ T-cell clonality.

About this clone: Its antigen is not known.

This CDR3 is built from 15 residues. The V gene's germline CDR1 is MRHNA and CDR2 SNTAGT. With V trimmed by 10 bases and J by 4 bases, 12 bases remained unmatched. The protocol was immunoSEQ multiplex PCR, while the TCRdb copy is restricted to in-frame clones and leaves out a portion. The sample records about 2,000 clones, approximately 76% being singletons. V is TRBV6-4 and J is TRBJ2-3; TRBD2 matches 9 bases. The source is a woman between 40 and 50 years old with rheumatoid arthritis. The sequenced sample consisted of CD8+ T cells sorted from blood. The CDR3 nucleotides are TGTGCCACCAGCCCCGACGGCGGGGGGGCAGATACGCAGTATTTT. This translates into CATSPDGGGADTQYF.